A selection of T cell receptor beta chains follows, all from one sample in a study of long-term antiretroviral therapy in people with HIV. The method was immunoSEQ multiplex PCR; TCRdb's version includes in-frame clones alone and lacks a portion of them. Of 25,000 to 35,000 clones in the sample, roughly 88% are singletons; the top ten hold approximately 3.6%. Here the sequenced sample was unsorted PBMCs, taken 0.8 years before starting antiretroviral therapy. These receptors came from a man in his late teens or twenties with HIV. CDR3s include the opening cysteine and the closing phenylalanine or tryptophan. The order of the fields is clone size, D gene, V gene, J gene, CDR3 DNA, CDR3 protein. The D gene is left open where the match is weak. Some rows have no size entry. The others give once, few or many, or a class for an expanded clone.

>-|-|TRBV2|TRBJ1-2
TGTGCCAGCAGTGAACCGAGGACGGACTATGGCTACACCTTC
CASSEPRTDYGYTF
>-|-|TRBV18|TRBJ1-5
TGTGCCAGCTCACGTACACCGAATCAGCCCCAGCATTTT
CASSRTPNQPQHF
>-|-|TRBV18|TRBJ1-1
TGTGCCAGCTCACCAATTGAAGCGAACACTGAAGCTTTCTTT
CASSPIEANTEAFF
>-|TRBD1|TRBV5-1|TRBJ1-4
TGCGCCAGCAGCCCAGGGGGCGTGGATGAAAAACTGTTTTTT
CASSPGGVDEKLFF
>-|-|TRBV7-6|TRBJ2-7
TGTGCCAGCAGCGAATCCCGGGGTAGCAGCTACGAGCAGTACTTC
CASSESRGSSYEQYF
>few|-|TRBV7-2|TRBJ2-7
TGTGCCAGCAGCTTAGAGGGTCGAGAGCAGTACTTC
CASSLEGREQYF
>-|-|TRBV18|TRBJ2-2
TGTGCCAGCTCACCAAACGTCGGTGCCGGGGAGCTGTTTTTT
CASSPNVGAGELFF
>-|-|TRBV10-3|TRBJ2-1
TGTGCCATCAGTGACTCCCCTGGAGGGCGCAATGAGCAGTTCTTC
CAISDSPGGRNEQFF
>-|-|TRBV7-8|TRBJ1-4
TGTGCCAGCTCGAACACGAGGGGACCTAATGAAAAACTGTTTTTT
CASSNTRGPNEKLFF
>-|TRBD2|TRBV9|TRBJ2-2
TGTGCCAGCAGCGTAGGACTAGCCGACACCGGGGAGCTGTTTTTT
CASSVGLADTGELFF
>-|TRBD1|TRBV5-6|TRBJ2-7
TGTGCCAGCAGCCTGTGGGGACAGGGCGGATACTACGAGCAGTACTTC
CASSLWGQGGYYEQYF
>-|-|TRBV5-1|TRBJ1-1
TGCGCCAGCAGCTTGACCAGAGAGAAAGGGGACACTGAAGCTTTCTTT
CASSLTREKGDTEAFF
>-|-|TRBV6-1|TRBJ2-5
TGTGCCAGCAGGACCGGGACTCAAGAGACCCAGTACTTC
CASRTGTQETQYF
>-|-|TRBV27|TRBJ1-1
TGTGCCAGCAGTTTATCGCCGGGGAACACTGAAGCTTTCTTT
CASSLSPGNTEAFF
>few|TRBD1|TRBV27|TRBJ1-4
TGTGCCAGCAGTTTATGGACAGGGGTGCCGGGAAAACTGTTTTTT
CASSLWTGVPGKLFF
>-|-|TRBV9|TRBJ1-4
TGTGCCAGCAGCTACACAGGGAGGAAACTGTTTTTT
CASSYTGRKLFF
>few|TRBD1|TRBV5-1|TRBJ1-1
TGCGCCAGCAGCTTGGGGACAGGGGGCCTCTACACTGAAGCTTTCTTT
CASSLGTGGLYTEAFF
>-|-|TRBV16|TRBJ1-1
TGTGCCAGCAGCCGCACATCCGGCGCTGAAGCTTTCTTT
CASSRTSGAEAFF
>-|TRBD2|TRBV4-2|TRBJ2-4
TGTGCCAGCAGCCAAGATAGACTAGCGGGGCCGGGGGCCAAAAACATTCAGTACTTC
CASSQDRLAGPGAKNIQYF
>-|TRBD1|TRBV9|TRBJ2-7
TGTGCCAGCAGCGTATCGGGACAGGAGTCCGAGCAGTACTTC
CASSVSGQESEQYF
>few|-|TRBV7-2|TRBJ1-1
TGTGCCAGCAGCTTGGGAGGGGACACTGAAGCTTTCTTT
CASSLGGDTEAFF
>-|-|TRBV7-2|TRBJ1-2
TGTGCCAGCAGCTTAGAAACGAGCCTTGGCTACACCTTC
CASSLETSLGYTF
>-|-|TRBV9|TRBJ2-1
TGTGCCAGCAGCGTAGCCCTAGCGAATGAGCAGTTCTTC
CASSVALANEQFF
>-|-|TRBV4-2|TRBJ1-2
TGTGCCAGCAGCCAAGATACGGAAAACTATGGCTACACCTTC
CASSQDTENYGYTF
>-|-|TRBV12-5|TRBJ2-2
TGTGCTAGTGGTTTGGTAGGTGGATGGCCCGGGGAGCTGTTTTTT
CASGLVGGWPGELFF
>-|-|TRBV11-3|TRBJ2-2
TGTGCCAGCAGCTTATTTGCCGGGGAGCTGTTTTTT
CASSLFAGELFF
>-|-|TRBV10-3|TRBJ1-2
TGTGCCATCAGTGAGGGAGGGGCAGGGGCGAGGGACTATGGCTACACCTTC
CAISEGGAGARDYGYTF
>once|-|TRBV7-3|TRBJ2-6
TGTGCCAGCAGCTTAATGTCGTACAGGGCGCACTCTGGGGCCAACGTCCTGACTTTC
CASSLMSYRAHSGANVLTF
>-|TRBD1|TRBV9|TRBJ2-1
TGTGCCAGCAGCGTTCTGGGACAGGACTACAATGAGCAGTTCTTC
CASSVLGQDYNEQFF
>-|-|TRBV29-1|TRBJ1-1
TGCAGCGTATCTACAGGGCTGACTACTGAAGCTTTCTTT
CSVSTGLTTEAFF
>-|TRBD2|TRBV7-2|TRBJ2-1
TGTGCCAGCAGCTTAGTAGCGGGGAATGAGCAGTTCTTC
CASSLVAGNEQFF
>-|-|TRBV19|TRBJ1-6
TGTGCCAGTACAACCCCTAACCGGTTACCCCTCCACTTT
CASTTPNRLPLHF
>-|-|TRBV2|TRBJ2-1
TGTGCCCCTCGGTCTCGCTCGGAGGGTGATGAGCAGTTCTTC
CAPRSRSEGDEQFF
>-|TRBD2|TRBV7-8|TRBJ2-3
TGTGCCAGCAGCTCCTACCCCGGGACTAGCGGGGATACTAGCACAGATACGCAGTATTTT
CASSSYPGTSGDTSTDTQYF
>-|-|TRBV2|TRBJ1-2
TGTGCCAGCCAACTTCCTAACAGCCCGCCTGGGGAGAGCTACACCTTC
CASQLPNSPPGESYTF
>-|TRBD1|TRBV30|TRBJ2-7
TGTGCCTGGAGTGTACCCGGGACAGGAGCCTACGAGCAGTACTTC
CAWSVPGTGAYEQYF
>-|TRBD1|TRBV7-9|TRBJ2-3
TGTGCCAGCAAACTACAGGGGGCAGGGGATACGCAGTATTTT
CASKLQGAGDTQYF
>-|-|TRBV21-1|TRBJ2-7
TGTGCCAGGACTCTAGCGGGCCGCTACGAGCAGTACTTC
CARTLAGRYEQYF
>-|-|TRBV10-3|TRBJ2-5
TGTGCCATCAGTGGTTCACAGGATGGAGAAGAGACCCAGTACTTC
CAISGSQDGEETQYF
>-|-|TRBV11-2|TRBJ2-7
TGTGCCAGCAGCTTAGGTGGTAGCTCCTACGAGCAGTACTTC
CASSLGGSSYEQYF
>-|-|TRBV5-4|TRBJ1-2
TGTGCCAGCAGCCCCCCAGGAAGCTATGGCTACACCTTC
CASSPPGSYGYTF
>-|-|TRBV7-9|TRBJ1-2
TGTGCCAGCAGCTTGGAGGGAATCGAGGGGTTGGATGGCTACACCTTC
CASSLEGIEGLDGYTF
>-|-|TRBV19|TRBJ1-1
TGTGCCAGTAGTCCCCGACGTGGGGTAGCTTTCTTT
CASSPRRGVAFF
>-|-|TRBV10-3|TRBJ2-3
TGTGCCATCAGTGAGAGGCTGAGCACAGATACGCAGTATTTT
CAISERLSTDTQYF